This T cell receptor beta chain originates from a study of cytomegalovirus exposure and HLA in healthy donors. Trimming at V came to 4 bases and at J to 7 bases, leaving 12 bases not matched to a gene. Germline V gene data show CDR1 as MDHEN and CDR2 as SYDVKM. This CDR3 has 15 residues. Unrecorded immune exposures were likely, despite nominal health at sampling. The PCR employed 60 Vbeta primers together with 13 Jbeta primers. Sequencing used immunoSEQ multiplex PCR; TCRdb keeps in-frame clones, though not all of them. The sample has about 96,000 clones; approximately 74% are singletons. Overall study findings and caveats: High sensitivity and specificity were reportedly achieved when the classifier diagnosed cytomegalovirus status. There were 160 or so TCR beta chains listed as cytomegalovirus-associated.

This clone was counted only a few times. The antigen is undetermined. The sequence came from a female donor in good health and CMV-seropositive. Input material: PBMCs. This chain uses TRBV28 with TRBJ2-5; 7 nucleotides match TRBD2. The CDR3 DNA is TGTGCCAGCAGTTGGAAACTAGCGTCGGGGGGGACCCAGTACTTC. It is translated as CASSWKLASGGTQYF.